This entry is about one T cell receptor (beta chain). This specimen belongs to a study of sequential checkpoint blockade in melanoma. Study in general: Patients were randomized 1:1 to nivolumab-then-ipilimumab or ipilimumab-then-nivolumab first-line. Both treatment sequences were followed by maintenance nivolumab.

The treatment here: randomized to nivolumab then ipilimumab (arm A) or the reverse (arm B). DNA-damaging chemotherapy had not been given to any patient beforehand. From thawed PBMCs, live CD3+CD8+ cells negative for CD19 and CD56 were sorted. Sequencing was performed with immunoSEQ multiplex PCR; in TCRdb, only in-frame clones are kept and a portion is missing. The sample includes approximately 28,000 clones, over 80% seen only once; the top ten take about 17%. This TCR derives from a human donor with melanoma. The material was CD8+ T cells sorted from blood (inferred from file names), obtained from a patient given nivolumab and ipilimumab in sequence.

The CDR3 region has the DNA TGTGCCAGCAGCCGGACTAGCGGGGGTTGGTGGGAGCAGTTCTTC. This translates into CASSRTSGGWWEQFF. The chain employs TRBV7-2 and TRBJ2-1; 13 nucleotides align to TRBD2. CDR3 length: 15 residues. The germline V gene has CDR1 SGHTA and CDR2 FQGNSA. V lost 5 bases, J lost 10 bases, and 8 bases stayed unmatched. The variable domain in full, completed from reference TRBV7-2 and TRBJ2-1, reads GAGVSQSPSNKVTEKGKDVELRCDPISGHTALYWYRQSLGQGLEFLIYFQGNSAPDKSGLPSDRFSAERTGGSVSTLTIQRTQQEDSAVYLCASSRTSGGWWEQFFGPGTRLTVL.